Shown below are 10 T cell receptor beta chains from a single sample sequenced in a study of CD8+CD57+ T cells in acquired aplastic anemia. The use of genomic DNA as template underpinned the TCR beta VDJ and CDR3 profiling. One entry per CDR3 protein results from TCRdb running MiXCR on the reads. The table includes hundreds of thousands of distinct CDR3 sequences, over 25% detected once. Sequenced patients had shown CD8+CD57+ cell expansion by flow cytometry. The specimen sequenced was sorted CD4+, CD8+, or CD8+CD57+ T cells (not recorded which) from PBMCs. All receptors come from a human donor with aplastic anemia.

The chain uses TRBV12-3 or TRBV12-4 and TRBJ2-1, with TRBD2 matching 15 bases. The V segment lost 6 bases and the J segment 7 bases; nucleotides outside the gene matches: 10. The CDR3 totals 17 residues. Here the CDR3 DNA reads TGTGCCAGCAGCGCCCTAGGACTAGCGGGGGGGGCGAATGAGCAGTTCTTC. Amino acid sequence: CASSALGLAGGANEQFF.

Remarks on this clonotype: One end of the junction does not line up with germline, which may come from a read error. V and J are TRBV2 and TRBJ1-5, with 9 bases that match TRBD1. Germline lookup yields CDR1 SNHLY and CDR2 FYNNEI. This CDR3 comprises 15 residues. CDR3 loop: CASSADRGVYQPQHF. For the CDR3, the DNA is TGTGCCAGCAGTGCGGACAGGGGAGTTTATCAGCCCCAGCACTTT.

This clonotype was picked up a small number of times. One end of the junction does not line up with germline, which may come from a read error. The chain carries TRBV7-9 and TRBJ1-2, with D uncertain. Germline V gene data show CDR1 as SEHNR and CDR2 as FQNEAQ (reference sequence). The CDR3 contains 12 residues. As DNA, the CDR3 is TGTGCCAGCAGCAATCCGGGCTATGGCTACACTTTC. Residues: CASSNPGYGYTF.

This clonotype was recorded many times. The chain employs TRBV12-3 or TRBV12-4 and TRBJ2-7; no definite D call. This CDR3 has 14 amino acids. V lost 6 bases to trimming and J lost 0 bases, with 12 bases between them. The CDR3 coding sequence is TGTGCCAGCAGCATCACATCGACCTCCTACGAGCAGTACTTC. This gives the protein CASSITSTSYEQYF.

The CDR3 DNA reads TGTGCCAGCAGCTTAGGCGGGACTAGCGGGACAACTTCCTACGAGCAGTACTTC. Encoded protein: CASSLGGTSGTTSYEQYF. V is TRBV13 and J is TRBJ2-7; 13 bases are a match to TRBD2. After removal of 0 bases from V and 1 base from J, the junction contained 6 bases not matched to a gene. CDR3 length: 18 residues. The V gene's germline CDR1 is PRHDT and CDR2 FYEKMQ (reference sequence).

This clonotype was seen many times. CDR3 region: CAISETGGHEKLFF. The CDR3 DNA is TGTGCCATCAGTGAGACAGGGGGACATGAAAAACTGTTTTTT. V gene TRBV10-3 combines with J gene TRBJ1-4; 8 positions match TRBD1. CDR1 is ENHRY and CDR2 is SYGVKD in the germline V gene. This CDR3 region has 14 residues. V was clipped by 2 bases and J by 6 bases; unmatched bases: 2.

Points on this clonotype: One end of the junction fails to match germline, which may point to a read error. The rearrangement joins TRBV5-4 to TRBJ1-2, with no clear D. The germline V gene encodes CDR1 SGHNT and CDR2 YYREEE (reference sequence). This CDR3 is 13 amino acids long. CDR3 nucleotide sequence: TGTGCCAGCAGCCCGAGGACGGACTATAGCTACACCTTC. It encodes CASSPRTDYSYTF.

The rearrangement joins TRBV18 to TRBJ1-5; possible D gene TRBD1, 5 bases. The CDR3 contains 14 residues. With 3 bases removed from V and 5 bases from J, the gap between germline ends came to 11 bases. Germline V gene lookup returns CDR1 KGHSH and CDR2 LQKENI. DNA for the CDR3: TGTGCCAGCTCACCGGGGGGGTCCGATCAGCCCCAGCATTTT. Translating gives CASSPGGSDQPQHF.

The chain combines TRBV6-2 or TRBV6-3 with TRBJ1-5; D not certain. The CDR3 has 15 amino acids. Germline V gene data show CDR1 as MNHEY and CDR2 as SVGEGT. V lost 5 bases and J 1 base, leaving 12 bases between the germline ends. CDR3 coding DNA: TGTGCCAGCAGTCCCGGGTTCTGGAGCAATCAGCCCCAGCATTTT. Translation: CASSPGFWSNQPQHF.

This chain connects TRBV15 to TRBJ2-3; 13 nucleotides align to TRBD2. CDR1 and CDR2 from the germline V gene are LNHNV and YYDKDF (reference sequence). The CDR3 has 16 amino acids. The V segment lost 5 bases and the J segment 7 bases; nucleotides outside the gene matches: 9. The CDR3 DNA reads TGTGCCACCAGCTCGACTAGCGGGGGGACTTATAATACGCAGTATTTT. Amino acids: CATSSTSGGTYNTQYF.